This T cell receptor beta chain was recorded in a study of OX40 agonist ivuxolimab in advanced cancers. Study-level points and caveats: Clonal expansion was among the lowest in partial responders at 0.1-3.0 mg/kg, especially CD8+.

Profiling relied on immunoSEQ multiplex PCR, and the TCRdb table lists in-frame clones only, not all of them. The data contain 74,000 or so clones, around 86% of them seen just once; the ten biggest clones take up roughly 2%. With respect to this clone: Its target is not known.

There are 13 residues in the CDR3. Germline V gene sequence: CDR1 SEHNR, CDR2 FQNEAQ (reference sequence). With 5 bases removed from V and 5 bases from J, the gap between germline ends came to 10 bases. This clonotype originated in an adult with an advanced solid tumor such as melanoma, head and neck, liver or kidney cancer. The sample here was CD4+ or CD8+ T cells sorted from blood, taken in a trial of the OX40 agonist ivuxolimab. The chain recombines TRBV7-9 with TRBJ1-5; D is perhaps TRBD1 (6 bases). In DNA, the CDR3 is TGTGCCAGCAGCCCCGGACAGTATCAGCCCCAGCATTTT. Encoded protein: CASSPGQYQPQHF.